The 27 T cell receptor beta chains given below trace back to one sample, sequenced in a study of blood T cell repertoires in COVID-19. TCRdb's table, derived via immunoSEQ multiplex PCR, lists solely in-frame clones and lacks some. The data hold about 69,000 clones, with approximately 78% observed a single time. The material sequenced was peripheral blood. Every receptor here comes from a woman of 80 years or more with acute or convalescent COVID-19.

This chain uses TRBV6-5 with TRBJ1-5, with 10 bases that match TRBD1. CDR1 and CDR2 from the germline V gene are MNHEY and SVGAGI. The CDR3 covers 16 residues. The V segment lost 4 bases and the J segment 3 bases; nucleotides outside the gene matches: 6. CDR3 sequence: CASSSGTGVLNQPQHF. The CDR3 DNA reads as TGTGCCAGCAGTTCGGGGACAGGGGTGCTCAATCAGCCCCAGCATTTT.

The J gene is TRBJ2-7, the V gene TRBV7-9; 11 nucleotides line up with TRBD1. With V trimmed by 7 bases and J by 5 bases, 7 bases remained unmatched. The CDR3 is made up of 14 amino acids. Germline V gene sequence: CDR1 SEHNR, CDR2 FQNEAQ (reference sequence). The CDR3: CASILGQGDHEQYF. The CDR3 DNA is TGTGCCAGCATCCTGGGACAGGGGGACCACGAGCAGTACTTC.

This sequence joins TRBV27 and TRBJ2-7; 8 nucleotides align to TRBD2. Germline V gene lookup returns CDR1 MNHEY and CDR2 SMNVEV (reference sequence). J was trimmed by 1 base and V by 2 bases; bases with no gene match: 10. The CDR3 is made up of 17 amino acids. The CDR3 sequence is CASSLPPAGGISYEQYF. The CDR3 region has the DNA TGTGCCAGCAGTTTACCCCCCGCGGGGGGTATTTCCTACGAGCAGTACTTC.

This rearrangement joins TRBV9 to TRBJ2-2, with D possibly being TRBD1 (6 bases). The germline V gene encodes CDR1 SGDLS and CDR2 YYNGEE. This CDR3 is 14 amino acids long. The V gene lost 6 bases and the J gene lost 2 bases, with 11 bases spanning the gap. The CDR3: CASTRQVNTGELFF. The CDR3, as DNA: TGTGCCAGCACGCGACAGGTTAACACCGGGGAGCTGTTTTTT.

The chain combines TRBV29-1 with TRBJ2-7; D is perhaps TRBD2 (6 bases). Germline V gene lookup returns CDR1 SQVTM and CDR2 ANQGSEA. The CDR3 is 13 amino acids. V shed 3 bases and J shed 1 base, with 10 bases lying between them. CDR3 coding DNA: TGCAGCGTTGAGGGGACTCCTTCCTACGAGCAGTACTTC. Protein sequence: CSVEGTPSYEQYF.

V usage is TRBV7-9 and J usage is TRBJ2-2, with TRBD2 identical over 9 bases. The CDR3 length is 14 residues. V was clipped by 7 bases and J by 4 bases; unmatched bases: 4. CDR1 is SEHNR and CDR2 is FQNEAQ in the germline V gene (reference sequence). In DNA form, the CDR3 reads TGTGCCAGCACAGCGGGGGGCACCACCGGGGAGCTGTTTTTT. This codes for CASTAGGTTGELFF.

This chain joins TRBV28 and TRBJ1-6; possibly TRBD1 for D (5 bases). The CDR3 is 15 amino acids. The V end was cut by 6 bases, the J end by 2 bases, with 11 bases between. CDR1 and CDR2 (germline): MDHEN, SYDVKM. The CDR3 protein is CASRSTVTYNSPLHF. Written as DNA, the CDR3 is TGTGCCAGCAGGTCGACAGTAACCTATAATTCACCCCTCCACTTT.

V is TRBV28 and J is TRBJ1-5, with D maybe TRBD1 (6 bases). The V gene's germline CDR1 is MDHEN and CDR2 SYDVKM. V was pared by 4 bases and J by 3 bases, with 13 bases between. This CDR3 region has 15 residues. CDR3 bases: TGTGCCAGCAGTTCCCATGGACAGCTCAATCAGCCCCAGCATTTT. Protein product: CASSSHGQLNQPQHF.

Concerning this clone: The germline gene is not matched at one end of the junction; a read error may be the cause. J is TRBJ1-4 and V is TRBV5-1; possibly TRBD1 for D (6 bases). The CDR3 has 13 amino acids. The germline gives CDR1 SGHRS, CDR2 YFSETQ. The CDR3, as DNA: TGCGCCAGCAGGGGGACAACGAATGAAAAACTGTTTTTT. Amino acid sequence: CASRGTTNEKLFF.

V gene TRBV7-6 combines with J gene TRBJ2-2; D possibly corresponds to TRBD1 (6 bases). The V and J ends lost 3 bases and 4 bases respectively, with 12 bases between them. Germline CDR1 SGHVS, CDR2 FNYEAQ. The CDR3 length is 15 residues. For the CDR3, the DNA is TGTGCCAGCAGCTTCAGGGGAACGGCCACCGGGGAGCTGTTTTTT. Encoded protein: CASSFRGTATGELFF.

The chain combines TRBV5-5 with TRBJ1-2, with 8 bases identical to TRBD1. Germline CDR1 and CDR2: SGHKS and YYEKEE (reference sequence). CDR3 length equals 12 residues. V was pared by 2 bases and J by 10 bases, with 4 bases of the junction left unmatched. The CDR3 bases are TGTGCCAGCAGCTTCCCAGGGGGCGTCTACACCTTC. It specifies CASSFPGGVYTF.

V usage is TRBV3-1 (or the pseudogene TRBV3-2) and J usage is TRBJ2-7, with D tentatively TRBD2 (6 bases). The germline V and J ends were trimmed by 4 bases and 7 bases, with 20 bases remaining between them. Germline V CDR1 and CDR2: LGHDT, YNNKEL (reference sequence). The CDR3 spans 15 residues. Written as DNA, the CDR3 is TGTGCCAGCAGCCGACCAAGTGTTCGGGGGATGGAGCAGTACTTC. Translated: CASSRPSVRGMEQYF.

The chain joins TRBV10-3 to TRBJ1-1; unclear D gene. CDR1 is ENHRY and CDR2 is SYGVKD in the germline V gene. The germline V and J ends were trimmed by 0 bases and 5 bases, with 10 bases remaining between them. CDR3 size: 14 residues. The CDR3 is CAISESNGDTEAFF. Written as DNA, the CDR3 is TGTGCCATCAGTGAGTCGAATGGAGATACTGAAGCTTTCTTT.

In this sample, this clone turned up once. V gene TRBV7-9 combines with J gene TRBJ1-1; a weak D match, TRBD1 (6 bases). The V end was cut by 1 base, the J end by 11 bases, with 20 bases between. Per germline, CDR1 SEHNR and CDR2 FQNEAQ (reference sequence). The CDR3 has 15 residues. CDR3 sequence: CASSLDGGYRVWAFF. CDR3 bases: TGTGCCAGCAGCTTAGACGGGGGGTACAGGGTGTGGGCTTTCTTT.

This clone was observed once. CDR3 region: CASSPGVRGYTF. CDR3 nucleotide sequence: TGTGCCAGCAGTCCGGGGGTGAGGGGCTACACCTTC. This chain links TRBV6-5 with TRBJ1-2, with D possibly being TRBD1 (5 bases). CDR3 length: 12 amino acids. CDR1 and CDR2 from the germline V gene are MNHEY and SVGAGI. V was cut by 5 bases and J by 8 bases, with 12 bases left in between.

V usage is TRBV4-2 and J usage is TRBJ1-2; tentative D call: TRBD1 (6 bases). The CDR3 has 16 residues. The ends were cut back, 0 bases at V and 4 bases at J, with 15 bases in the middle. The germline V gene has CDR1 LGHNA and CDR2 YNFKEQ. The CDR3 DNA follows: TGTGCCAGCAGCCAAGAAGTATCAGGACAGTTCTATGGCTACACCTTC. Protein product: CASSQEVSGQFYGYTF.

This chain connects TRBV7-2 to TRBJ1-4, with 9 bases identical to TRBD1. Trimming took 1 base from V and 16 from J; bases not matched to a gene: 13. This CDR3 is 15 amino acids long. The V gene's germline CDR1 is SGHTA and CDR2 FQGNSA. The CDR3 coding sequence is TGTGCCAGCAGCTTAGGGCCGGGACAGGGCCGAAGGTGGTTTTTT. This encodes CASSLGPGQGRRWFF. The variable domain in full, with the rest retrieved from reference TRBV7-2 and TRBJ1-4, is GAGVSQSPSNKVTEKGKDVELRCDPISGHTALYWYRQSLGQGLEFLIYFQGNSAPDKSGLPSDRFSAERTGGSVSTLTIQRTQQEDSAVYLCASSLGPGQGRRWFFGSGTQLSVL.

V usage is TRBV18 and J usage is TRBJ2-1, with a possible D match to TRBD2 (6 bases). This CDR3 has 19 amino acids. Germline CDR1 is KGHSH and CDR2 is LQKENI. V gave up 1 base and J gave up 0 bases, with 19 bases separating them. The CDR3 DNA reads as TGTGCCAGCTCACCACGCCCTAGTTTTGACGGGAGCTCCTACAATGAGCAGTTCTTC. This translates into CASSPRPSFDGSSYNEQFF.

This chain uses TRBV10-2 with TRBJ2-1; 9 bases align to TRBD1. The germline CDR1 and CDR2 sequences are WSHSY and SAAADI. This CDR3 is 16 amino acids long. After removal of 2 bases from V and 8 bases from J, the junction contained 10 bases not matched to a gene. In DNA form, the CDR3 reads TGCGCCAGCAGTGAGAGGGACAGGGAGGGTATACATGAGCAGTTCTTC. This encodes CASSERDREGIHEQFF.

The chain employs TRBV30 and TRBJ1-1, with D possibly being TRBD1 (5 bases). Trimming shortened V by 1 base and J by 3 bases, and 12 bases separated the two germline ends. This CDR3 is 14 amino acids long. Germline assignment: CDR1 GTSNPN and CDR2 SVGIG (reference sequence). CDR3 DNA: TGTGCCTGGAGTGCAGGGCGCTTTGACACTGAAGCTTTCTTT. Protein: CAWSAGRFDTEAFF.

The chain combines TRBV24-1 with TRBJ2-7; 10 bases line up with TRBD1. The CDR3 spans 18 residues. Germline V gives CDR1 KGHDR, CDR2 SFDVKD. The J segment lost 6 bases and the V segment lost 6 bases, leaving 19 bases of the junction unmatched. The DNA of the CDR3 is TGTGCCACCAGTACCGACACCGTAGCCGGGACAGGGGACGTCGAGCAGTACTTC. Translating it yields CATSTDTVAGTGDVEQYF.

The CDR3 region is CASSLFLGGAAETQYF. In DNA form, the CDR3 reads TGTGCCAGCAGCTTGTTCCTCGGGGGGGCGGCAGAGACCCAGTACTTC. The V and J genes are TRBV5-6 and TRBJ2-5; 8 bases are a match to TRBD2. The CDR3 totals 16 residues. The germline V gene encodes CDR1 SGHDT and CDR2 YYEEEE. The ends lost 1 base at V and 4 bases at J; junction bases unmatched: 9.

This clone was seen a handful of times. This chain connects TRBV2 to TRBJ2-7; tentatively, D is TRBD1 (5 bases). The CDR3 has 14 amino acids. Germline V CDR1 and CDR2: SNHLY, FYNNEI. V was shortened by 6 bases and J by 0 bases, with 12 bases between the two germline ends. The CDR3 DNA reads TGTGCCAGCAGGTTGACAGTCAGCTCCTACGAGCAGTACTTC. This codes for CASRLTVSSYEQYF. Complete variable domain (other parts from reference TRBV2 and TRBJ2-7): EPEVTQTPSHQVTQMGQEVILRCVPISNHLYFYWYRQILGQKVEFLVSFYNNEISEKSEIFDDQFSVERPDGSNFTLKIRSTKLEDSAMYFCASRLTVSSYEQYFGPGTRLTVT.

The chain has TRBV7-6 and TRBJ1-5; D unresolved. The germline V gene has CDR1 SGHVS and CDR2 FNYEAQ. There are 15 residues in the CDR3. V was trimmed by 7 bases and J by 5 bases, leaving 18 bases between them. CDR3 residues: CASMLGDLFDQPQHF. As DNA, the CDR3 is TGTGCCAGCATGCTAGGAGACCTTTTTGATCAGCCCCAGCATTTT. Based on the CDR3 plus reference TRBV7-6 and TRBJ1-5, the full variable domain is GAGVSQSPRYKVTKRGQDVALRCDPISGHVSLYWYRQALGQGPEFLTYFNYEAQQDKSGLPNDRFSAERPEGSISTLTIQRTEQRDSAMYRCASMLGDLFDQPQHFGDGTRLSIL.

The chain links TRBV5-1 to TRBJ1-3, with 8 bases fitting TRBD1. CDR3 length: 17 residues. Germline V gene data show CDR1 as SGHRS and CDR2 as YFSETQ. V shed 2 bases, J shed 2 bases, and the junction held 9 bases outside the gene matches. CDR3 loop: CASSLKPGQEAGNTIYF. DNA for the CDR3: TGCGCCAGCAGCTTAAAACCGGGACAGGAGGCTGGAAACACCATATATTTT.

This rearrangement joins TRBV23-1 to TRBJ2-7, with 10 bases aligning to TRBD1. TRBV23-1 is recorded as an ORF, its role being uncertain. Trimming cost V 1 base and J 1 base; bases outside gene matches: 19. This CDR3 is 21 amino acids long. This chain's CDR3 is CASSQWRAGTGVLSPSYEQYF. CDR3 nucleotides: TGCGCCAGCAGTCAATGGCGGGCGGGGACAGGGGTCCTATCTCCGTCCTACGAGCAGTACTTC.

The V gene is TRBV2, the J gene TRBJ1-6; TRBD1 agrees at 7 bases. Germline V gives CDR1 SNHLY, CDR2 FYNNEI. V trimming: 6 bases; J trimming: 5 bases; junction bases outside the gene matches: 4. The CDR3 sequence is 14 residues long. The CDR3 DNA reads as TGTGCCAGCAGGGACAGGACAAATAATTCACCCCTCCACTTT. It translates to CASRDRTNNSPLHF.